The entry that follows covers one TCR beta chain sequence. Germline-derived CDR1 and CDR2 are SQVTM and ANQGSEA. This CDR3 is built from 11 residues. V dropped 4 bases and J dropped 14 bases, with 16 bases sitting between them. The data stem from a study of T-cell memory formation after mild COVID-19. The wider study: Each donor largely had its own TCR clusters.

Each CDR3 protein gets one entry after TCRdb re-called the 5' RACE reads with MiXCR. This sample has under 400,000 distinct CDR3 sequences; about 21% occur once, and the top ten carry roughly an eighth. This chain joins TRBV29-1 and TRBJ2-3; D possibly corresponds to TRBD1 (5 bases). Source material: PBMCs or a T cell subset sorted from them (not recorded which). The source of this sequence is an adult woman who had mild COVID-19 (a few samples of this study predate the infection). Cell type and time point are not known. The CDR3 coding sequence is TGCAGCGTTGCGACAGCCTTTCAAGTGTATTTT. Its translation is CSVATAFQVYF.